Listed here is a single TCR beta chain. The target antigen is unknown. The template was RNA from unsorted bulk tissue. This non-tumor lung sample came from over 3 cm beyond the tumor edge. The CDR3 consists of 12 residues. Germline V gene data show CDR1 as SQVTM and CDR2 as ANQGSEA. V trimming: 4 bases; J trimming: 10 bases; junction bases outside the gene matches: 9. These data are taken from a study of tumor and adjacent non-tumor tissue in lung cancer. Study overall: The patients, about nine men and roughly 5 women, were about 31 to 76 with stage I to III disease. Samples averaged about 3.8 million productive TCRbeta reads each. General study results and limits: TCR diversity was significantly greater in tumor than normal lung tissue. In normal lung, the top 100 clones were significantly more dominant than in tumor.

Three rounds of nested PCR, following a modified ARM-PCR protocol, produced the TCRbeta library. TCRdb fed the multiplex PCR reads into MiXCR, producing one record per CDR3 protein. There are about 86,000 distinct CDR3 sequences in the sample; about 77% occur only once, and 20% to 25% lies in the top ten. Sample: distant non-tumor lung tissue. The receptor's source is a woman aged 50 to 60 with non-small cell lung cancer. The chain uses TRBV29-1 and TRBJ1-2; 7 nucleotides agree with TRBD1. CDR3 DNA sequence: TGCAGCGTTGTGACAGGGAGTCGGGACTACACCTTC. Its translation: CSVVTGSRDYTF.